The 29 T cell receptor beta chains in this list originate from one sample, sequenced in a study of OX40 agonist ivuxolimab in advanced cancers. Measured with immunoSEQ multiplex PCR; TCRdb has only the in-frame clones, and not every one. The data contain about 110,000 clones, 90% of them singletons. This material consisted of CD4+ or CD8+ T cells sorted from blood, taken in a trial of the OX40 agonist ivuxolimab. These receptors all come from an adult with an advanced solid tumor such as melanoma, head and neck, liver or kidney cancer.

The chain is built from TRBV5-1 and TRBJ1-2; D unresolved. Trimming shortened V by 1 base and J by 2 bases, and 6 bases separated the two germline ends. From germline, CDR1 is SGHRS and CDR2 YFSETQ. This CDR3 comprises 13 residues. Here the CDR3 DNA reads TGCGCCAGCAGCTTGAACCAGAACTATGGCTACACCTTC. Protein sequence: CASSLNQNYGYTF.

This clone was observed once. The rearrangement joins TRBV7-2 to TRBJ2-7; 7 nucleotides match TRBD2. Germline assignment: CDR1 SGHTA and CDR2 FQGNSA. CDR3 length: 16 amino acids. Trimming removed 0 bases from V and 0 bases from J; junction bases left unmatched: 5. CDR3 sequence reads: CASSLAVGRSSYEQYF. The CDR3 DNA follows: TGTGCCAGCAGCTTAGCGGTCGGGAGGAGCTCCTACGAGCAGTACTTC.

The chain employs TRBV2 and TRBJ1-6; TRBD1 is a possible D gene (5 bases). The CDR3 is 15 amino acids. Per germline, CDR1 SNHLY and CDR2 FYNNEI. The germline V and J ends were trimmed by 5 bases and 9 bases, with 17 bases remaining between them. The CDR3, as DNA: TGTGCCAGCAGTCCCACAGGCTTCTTTACTTCACCCCTCCACTTT. It translates to CASSPTGFFTSPLHF.

The V gene is TRBV6-5, the J gene TRBJ2-7, with 8 bases matching TRBD1. V was pared by 2 bases and J by 5 bases, with 8 bases of the junction left unmatched. There are 15 residues in the CDR3. Germline V CDR1 and CDR2: MNHEY, SVGAGI. The CDR3 DNA is TGTGCCAGCAGTTACCAAGGACAGGGTACGAACGAGCAGTACTTC. It yields the protein CASSYQGQGTNEQYF.

The rearrangement links TRBV2 to TRBJ1-5; tentative D call: TRBD1 (6 bases). The CDR3 runs to 14 residues. Germline CDR1 is SNHLY and CDR2 is FYNNEI. Trimming removed 4 bases at V and 6 bases at J, with 13 bases between. CDR3 nucleotide sequence: TGTGCCAGCAGTGGAGGGGGTGACCGTCAGCCCCAGCATTTT. This encodes CASSGGGDRQPQHF.

The chain employs TRBV7-2 and TRBJ1-2; D is undetermined. With 2 bases removed from V and 8 bases from J, the gap between germline ends came to 9 bases. The CDR3 loop spans 12 amino acids. CDR1 is SGHTA, CDR2 FQGNSA, per germline. The CDR3 region has the DNA TGTGCCAGCAGCTTACAGGTCGAGGGCTACACCTTC. Encoded protein: CASSLQVEGYTF. The variable domain in full, completed from reference TRBV7-2 and TRBJ1-2, reads GAGVSQSPSNKVTEKGKDVELRCDPISGHTALYWYRQSLGQGLEFLIYFQGNSAPDKSGLPSDRFSAERTGGSVSTLTIQRTQQEDSAVYLCASSLQVEGYTFGSGTRLTVV.

As concerns this clone: An end of the junction does not agree with germline; a read error may underlie this. V and J are TRBV7-2 and TRBJ2-1; D gene ambiguous. The CDR3 spans 13 residues. CDR1 SGHTA and CDR2 FQGNSA come from the germline V gene. The CDR3 nucleotides are TGTGCCTGCAGACCCCCATCAGTCTGGGAGCAGTTCTTC. The encoded protein is CACRPPSVWEQFF.

This clone was picked up one time. The chain uses TRBV7-9 and TRBJ1-2; TRBD1 matches at 7 bases. The J segment lost 7 bases and the V segment lost 0 bases, leaving 8 bases of the junction unmatched. Germline V gives CDR1 SEHNR, CDR2 FQNEAQ (reference sequence). The CDR3 totals 15 residues. CDR3 sequence (DNA): TGTGCCAGCAGCTTAGCATTGGGGACAGCCCGTGGCTACACCTTC. Amino acid sequence: CASSLALGTARGYTF.

The CDR3: CASSFRGSWGANVLTF. CDR3 coding DNA: TGTGCCAGCAGTTTCAGGGGGTCATGGGGGGCCAACGTCCTGACTTTC. This chain links TRBV27 with TRBJ2-6, with 7 nucleotides matching TRBD1. The V gene's germline CDR1 is MNHEY and CDR2 SMNVEV (reference sequence). V was pared by 3 bases and J by 4 bases, with 6 bases of the junction left unmatched. The CDR3 consists of 16 residues.

This chain links TRBV9 with TRBJ2-7; 10 positions match TRBD2. Germline assignment: CDR1 SGDLS and CDR2 YYNGEE. Unmatched junction bases numbered 4, after V lost 4 bases and J lost 3 bases. The CDR3 is 14 amino acids. The CDR3 sequence: CASSLGLANYEQYF. CDR3 nucleotide sequence: TGTGCCAGCAGCTTGGGACTAGCGAACTACGAGCAGTACTTC.

The genes are TRBV2 and TRBJ1-1, with 9 bases fitting TRBD1. The CDR3 is 15 amino acids. The V gene end was trimmed by 5 bases and the J gene end by 4 bases; junction bases not matched to a gene: 8. In germline, CDR1 is SNHLY, CDR2 FYNNEI. The CDR3: CASSQSGTGSTEAFF. For the CDR3, the DNA is TGTGCCAGCAGTCAATCCGGGACAGGGAGCACTGAAGCTTTCTTT.

V and J are TRBV5-1 and TRBJ2-5; TRBD2 matches at 12 bases. CDR1 and CDR2 (germline): SGHRS, YFSETQ. Trimming at V came to 0 bases and at J to 11 bases, leaving 11 bases not matched to a gene. This CDR3 region has 16 residues. The DNA of the CDR3 is TGCGCCAGCAGCTTGGCCCTGACTAGCGGGGGCCATGAGCAGTACTTC. This sequence encodes CASSLALTSGGHEQYF.

This clone was seen a single time. The gene calls are TRBV7-9 and TRBJ1-2; tentative D call: TRBD1 (5 bases). The ends were cut back, 1 base at V and 1 base at J, with 16 bases in the middle. From germline, CDR1 is SEHNR and CDR2 FQNEAQ (reference sequence). The CDR3 totals 17 residues. The CDR3 sequence is CASSLVWGQDLNYGYTF. The CDR3, as DNA: TGTGCCAGCAGCTTAGTATGGGGCCAGGACCTTAACTATGGCTACACCTTC.

The chain uses TRBV19 and TRBJ2-7; the match to TRBD2 covers 15 bases. CDR3 length: 15 amino acids. After removal of 6 bases from V and 2 bases from J, the junction contained 2 bases not matched to a gene. CDR1 and CDR2 from the germline V gene are LNHDA and SQIVND (reference sequence). The CDR3 DNA reads as TGTGCCAGTAGGGGACTAGCGGGGGGAACCTACGAGCAGTACTTC. This codes for CASRGLAGGTYEQYF.

The chain carries TRBV7-2 and TRBJ2-2; the D gene could be TRBD1 or TRBD2 (5 bases each). Germline V gives CDR1 SGHTA, CDR2 FQGNSA. There are 15 residues in the CDR3. V lost 1 base and J 5 bases, leaving 11 bases between the germline ends. This CDR3 is CASSLGTPGTGELFF. As DNA, the CDR3 is TGTGCCAGCAGCTTAGGGACACCGGGGACCGGGGAGCTGTTTTTT.

This clone was observed a few times. This sequence joins TRBV21-1 and TRBJ1-1; the D segment call TRBD1 is taken from the table without a DNA check. TRBV21-1 is described as a pseudogene. The CDR3 contains 14 residues. CDR3 DNA sequence: TGTGCCAGCAGCAGGGACAGGGCAAACACTGAAGCTTTCTTT. Translating it yields CASSRDRANTEAFF.

V and J are TRBV7-2 and TRBJ2-5; TRBD2 agrees at 9 bases. The CDR3 runs 14 residues. V shed 5 bases, J shed 1 base, and the junction held 2 bases outside the gene matches. Germline CDR1 is SGHTA and CDR2 is FQGNSA. The CDR3 bases are TGTGCCAGCAGCCCGGGACTAGCCCAAGAGACCCAGTACTTC. It encodes CASSPGLAQETQYF.

V is TRBV18 and J is TRBJ2-7; D not certain. There are 13 residues in the CDR3. CDR1 and CDR2 (germline): KGHSH, LQKENI. V was shortened by 2 bases and J by 3 bases, with 8 bases between the two germline ends. The CDR3 spells CASSPAVSYEQYF. DNA for the CDR3: TGTGCCAGCTCACCAGCGGTGAGCTACGAGCAGTACTTC. Looking up the rest from reference TRBV18 and TRBJ2-7 gives the full variable domain: NAGVMQNPRHLVRRRGQEARLRCSPMKGHSHVYWYRQLPEEGLKFMVYLQKENIIDESGMPKERFSAEFPKEGPSILRIQQVVRGDSAAYFCASSPAVSYEQYFGPGTRLTVT.

This clone was detected once. The J gene is TRBJ1-4, the V gene TRBV6-5; D not resolved. The V gene lost 6 bases and the J gene lost 2 bases, with 7 bases spanning the gap. Per germline, CDR1 MNHEY and CDR2 SVGAGI. The CDR3 length is 13 residues. This CDR3 reads CASSFTTNEKLFF. CDR3 nucleotides: TGTGCCAGCAGCTTCACCACTAATGAAAAACTGTTTTTT.

V gene TRBV5-1 combines with J gene TRBJ2-2, with no clear D. The CDR3 loop spans 14 amino acids. The germline gives CDR1 SGHRS, CDR2 YFSETQ. Trimming removed 1 base at V and 0 bases at J, with 4 bases between. CDR3 DNA sequence: TGCGCCAGCAGCTTGTTTGCGAACACCGGGGAGCTGTTTTTT. Protein product: CASSLFANTGELFF.

The CDR3 here is CASLELATQYF. As DNA, the CDR3 is TGTGCCAGCTTGGAGCTAGCTACGCAGTATTTT. The chain combines TRBV28 with TRBJ2-3; D may be TRBD2 (5 bases). Per germline, CDR1 MDHEN and CDR2 SYDVKM. The CDR3 consists of 11 residues. Trimming left V 8 bases short and J 8 bases short, with 11 bases between.

V usage is TRBV9 and J usage is TRBJ2-2, with 8 bases that match TRBD2. The trim removed 1 base at V and 0 bases at J, leaving 2 bases unmatched. CDR3 size: 16 residues. The V gene's germline CDR1 is SGDLS and CDR2 YYNGEE. CDR3 in amino acids: CASSVSSGTNTGELFF. In nucleotides, the CDR3 is TGTGCCAGCAGCGTAAGTAGCGGGACGAACACCGGGGAGCTGTTTTTT.

The chain links TRBV6-1 to TRBJ1-5; D gene unclear. Germline-derived CDR1 and CDR2 are MNHNS and SASEGT. The CDR3 loop spans 13 amino acids. Trimming left V 4 bases short and J 7 bases short, with 11 bases between. In nucleotides, the CDR3 is TGTGCCAGCAGTGTGGTATCGGGGCAGCCCCAGCATTTT. Translating gives CASSVVSGQPQHF.

J is TRBJ2-7 and V is TRBV9; 10 nucleotides match TRBD1. Germline V gives CDR1 SGDLS, CDR2 YYNGEE. The V segment lost 0 bases and the J segment 9 bases; nucleotides outside the gene matches: 9. The CDR3 runs 15 residues. For the CDR3, the DNA is TGTGCCAGCAGCGTAGCCCCCGGGACAGGGGTAAGGCAGTACTTC. This gives the protein CASSVAPGTGVRQYF.

In nucleotides, the CDR3 is TGTGCCAGCAGCCGACTAGCGGGGGGGCCCTCGGAAGAGACCCAGTACTTC. Protein product: CASSRLAGGPSEETQYF. The chain recombines TRBV4-2 with TRBJ2-5, with TRBD2 identical over 14 bases. CDR1 and CDR2 from the germline V gene are LGHNA and YNFKEQ. The trim removed 4 bases at V and 3 bases at J, leaving 7 bases unmatched. The CDR3 consists of 17 residues.

The chain uses TRBV28 and TRBJ2-1; 9 bases are shared with TRBD1. V trimming: 6 bases; J trimming: 14 bases; junction bases outside the gene matches: 11. The CDR3 covers 13 residues. Germline V gene data show CDR1 as MDHEN and CDR2 as SYDVKM. The CDR3 loop is CASRLSVGQGEFF. In nucleotides, the CDR3 is TGTGCCAGCAGGCTGTCGGTGGGACAGGGAGAGTTCTTC.

This clone was found once. This rearrangement joins TRBV28 to TRBJ2-1; D uncertain. V was pared by 2 bases and J by 7 bases, with 9 bases between. The CDR3 has 13 amino acids. Per germline, CDR1 MDHEN and CDR2 SYDVKM. For the CDR3, the DNA is TGTGCCAGCAGTTTACCCTTGCATAATGAGCAGTTCTTC. It codes for CASSLPLHNEQFF.

This chain joins TRBV28 and TRBJ1-5; possible D gene TRBD1, 5 bases. Germline V lookup: CDR1 MDHEN, CDR2 SYDVKM. The V and J ends lost 7 bases and 7 bases respectively, with 14 bases between them. The CDR3 sequence is 13 residues long. The CDR3 protein is CASTGGEGQPQHF. CDR3 sequence (DNA): TGTGCCAGCACTGGAGGGGAGGGACAGCCCCAGCATTTT.

CDR3 protein: CASSPRLANEQFF. DNA for the CDR3: TGTGCCAGCAGTCCTCGACTAGCGAACGAGCAGTTCTTC. The rearrangement uses TRBV28 and TRBJ2-1; 8 bases are a match to TRBD2. J gave up 10 bases and V 5 bases, and 7 bases lay outside the gene matches. The germline V gene encodes CDR1 MDHEN and CDR2 SYDVKM. This CDR3 comprises 13 residues.